Each of the 13 T cell receptor beta chains below was sequenced from the same sample in a study of CD8 T cells in Susac syndrome. It was with random hexamers that roughly 0.5 to 1 ug RNA was reverse transcribed. TCRdb redid the calling of the immunoSEQ multiplex PCR reads with MiXCR, one entry per CDR3 protein. The data hold hundreds of thousands of distinct CDR3 sequences, with 75% to 90% observed a single time. The specimen was CD8+ T cells from PBMCs. The origin of the receptors is a human donor with multiple sclerosis.

This clonotype appeared a single time. The chain links TRBV4-1 to TRBJ2-7; 8 bases match TRBD1. Looked up from germline, CDR1 is MGHRA and CDR2 is YSYEKL. The J segment lost 2 bases and the V segment lost 4 bases, leaving 7 bases of the junction unmatched. The CDR3 sequence is 15 residues long. The CDR3 region is CASSLTTGAAYEQYF. The CDR3 DNA is TGCGCCAGCAGCCTCACGACAGGGGCTGCCTACGAGCAGTACTTC.

This clonotype has just a few counts. The V gene is TRBV20-1, the J gene TRBJ1-5, with D tentatively TRBD1 (5 bases). Per germline, CDR1 DFQATT and CDR2 SNEGSKA (reference sequence). V was trimmed by 5 bases and J by 0 bases, leaving 14 bases between them. CDR3 size: 15 residues. DNA of the CDR3: TGCAGTGCTTCAGACAGCCCTAATAGCAATCAGCCCCAGCATTTT. Protein: CSASDSPNSNQPQHF.

The chain is built from TRBV6-5 and TRBJ1-1; D unresolved. The CDR3 sequence is 13 residues long. The V and J ends lost 5 bases and 6 bases respectively, with 13 bases between them. Germline CDR1 MNHEY, CDR2 SVGAGI. The CDR3: CASSPFDGAEAFF. In DNA form, the CDR3 reads TGTGCCAGCAGTCCCTTCGATGGGGCTGAAGCTTTCTTT.

The chain carries TRBV15 and TRBJ2-7, with D perhaps TRBD1 (6 bases). The CDR3 runs 15 residues. Germline loops: CDR1 LNHNV, CDR2 YYDKDF (reference sequence). The germline V and J ends were trimmed by 0 bases and 3 bases, with 12 bases remaining between them. The CDR3, as DNA: TGTGCCACCAGCAGAGATAAGAGACAGGACTACGAGCAGTACTTC. Residues: CATSRDKRQDYEQYF.

This clonotype came up once. This chain links TRBV6-1 with TRBJ2-7; D is possibly TRBD1 (5 bases). Trimming shortened V by 8 bases and J by 5 bases, and 16 bases separated the two germline ends. This CDR3 is 13 amino acids long. From germline, CDR1 is MNHNS and CDR2 SASEGT. The CDR3 nucleotides are TGTGCCAGCCGCCCGACAATGGGGCACGAGCAGTACTTC. Protein: CASRPTMGHEQYF.

V usage is TRBV14 and J usage is TRBJ1-1; 7 bases fit TRBD1. CDR1 and CDR2 from the germline V gene are SGHDN and FVKESK. The CDR3 runs 15 residues. Germline trimming cut 4 bases from V and 1 base from J; bases unmatched to any gene: 6. The CDR3 protein is CASSPWDSENTEAFF. The CDR3 DNA follows: TGTGCCAGCAGCCCATGGGACAGCGAGAACACTGAAGCTTTCTTT.

The chain is built from TRBV5-1 and TRBJ1-1, with 8 bases that match TRBD1. Trimming at V came to 1 base and at J to 3 bases, leaving 8 bases not matched to a gene. CDR1 SGHRS and CDR2 YFSETQ come from the germline V gene. This CDR3 has 16 residues. CDR3 nucleotide sequence: TGCGCCAGCAGCTTGTCCCTCCAGGGGGCGGACACTGAAGCTTTCTTT. It translates to CASSLSLQGADTEAFF.

The genes are TRBV5-1 and TRBJ2-1, with 8 bases aligning to TRBD2. This CDR3 spans 15 amino acids. The germline V gene has CDR1 SGHRS and CDR2 YFSETQ. Unmatched junction bases numbered 10, after V lost 3 bases and J lost 8 bases. The CDR3 coding sequence is TGCGCCAGCAGCTACCGGGGACTAGGTACAGATGAGCAGTTCTTC. It codes for CASSYRGLGTDEQFF.

The J gene is TRBJ2-7, the V gene TRBV5-4; 8 bases align to TRBD2. The CDR3 is made up of 15 amino acids. After removal of 3 bases from V and 5 bases from J, the junction contained 10 bases not matched to a gene. Per germline, CDR1 SGHNT and CDR2 YYREEE (reference sequence). CDR3 in DNA: TGTGCCAGCAGCTCCGCGGGACTAGGGGCAAACGAGCAGTACTTC. Amino acids: CASSSAGLGANEQYF.

CDR3 protein: CASSFVPAGYEQYF. CDR3 in DNA: TGTGCCAGCAGCTTCGTCCCAGCGGGCTACGAGCAGTACTTC. The chain employs TRBV5-5 and TRBJ2-7; D may be TRBD2 (6 bases). Germline V gene data show CDR1 as SGHKS and CDR2 as YYEKEE (reference sequence). V lost 2 bases, J lost 3 bases, and 12 bases lay in between. The CDR3 totals 14 residues.

V is TRBV5-5 and J is TRBJ2-2, with 9 nucleotides matching TRBD1. The CDR3 length is 15 residues. Germline V gene sequence: CDR1 SGHKS, CDR2 YYEKEE (reference sequence). Trimming took 5 bases from V and 6 from J; bases not matched to a gene: 8. The CDR3 region has the DNA TGTGCCAGCAGTCGTGGGGACAGGGCGGCCGGGGAGCTGTTTTTT. This translates into CASSRGDRAAGELFF.

The chain joins TRBV27 to TRBJ1-5; unclear D gene. The CDR3 is 14 residues long. The V gene's germline CDR1 is MNHEY and CDR2 SMNVEV (reference sequence). The germline V and J ends were trimmed by 2 bases and 0 bases, with 5 bases remaining between them. The CDR3 region is CASSLARSNQPQHF. DNA for the CDR3: TGTGCCAGCAGTTTAGCGCGTAGCAATCAGCCCCAGCATTTT.

The rearrangement uses TRBV6-5 and TRBJ2-7; D is possibly TRBD1 (5 bases). CDR1 is MNHEY, CDR2 SVGAGI, per germline. CDR3 size: 16 residues. The V end lost 2 bases, the J end lost 0 bases, and 14 bases lay between the germline ends. CDR3 amino acids: CASSYVQGSPSYEQYF. The CDR3 region has the DNA TGTGCCAGCAGTTACGTCCAGGGATCACCCTCCTACGAGCAGTACTTC.